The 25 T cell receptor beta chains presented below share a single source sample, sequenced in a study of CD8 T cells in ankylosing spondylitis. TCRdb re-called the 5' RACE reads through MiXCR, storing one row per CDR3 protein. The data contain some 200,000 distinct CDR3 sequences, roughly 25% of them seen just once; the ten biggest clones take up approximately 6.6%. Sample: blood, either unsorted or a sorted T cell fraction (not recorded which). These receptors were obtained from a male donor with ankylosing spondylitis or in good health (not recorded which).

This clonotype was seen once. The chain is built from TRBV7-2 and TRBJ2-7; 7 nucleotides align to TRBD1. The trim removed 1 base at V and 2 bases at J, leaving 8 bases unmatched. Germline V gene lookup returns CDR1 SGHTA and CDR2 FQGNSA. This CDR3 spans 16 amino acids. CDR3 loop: CASSLDSVGQTYEQYF. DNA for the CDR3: TGTGCCAGCAGCTTAGATAGTGTGGGACAGACCTACGAGCAGTACTTC.

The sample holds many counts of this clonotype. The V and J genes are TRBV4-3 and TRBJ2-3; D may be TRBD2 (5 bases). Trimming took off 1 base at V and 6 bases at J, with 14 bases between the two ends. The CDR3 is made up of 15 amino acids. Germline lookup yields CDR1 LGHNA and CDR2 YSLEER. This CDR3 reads CASSQGFGVPDTQYF. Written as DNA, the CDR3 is TGCGCCAGCAGCCAAGGGTTCGGGGTTCCCGATACGCAGTATTTT.

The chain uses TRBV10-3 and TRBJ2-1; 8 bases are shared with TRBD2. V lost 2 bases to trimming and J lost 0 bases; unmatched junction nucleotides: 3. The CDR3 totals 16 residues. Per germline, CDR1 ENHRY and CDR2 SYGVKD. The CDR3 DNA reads TGTGCCATCAGTGAGAGGAGCGGGAGCTCCTACAATGAGCAGTTCTTC. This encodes CAISERSGSSYNEQFF.

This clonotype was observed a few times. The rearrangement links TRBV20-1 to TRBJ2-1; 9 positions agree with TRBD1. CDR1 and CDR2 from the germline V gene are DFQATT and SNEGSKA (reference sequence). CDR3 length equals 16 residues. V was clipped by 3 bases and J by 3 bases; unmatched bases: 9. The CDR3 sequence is CSARRPGTGFYNEQFF. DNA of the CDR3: TGCAGTGCTAGGAGGCCTGGGACAGGGTTCTACAATGAGCAGTTCTTC.

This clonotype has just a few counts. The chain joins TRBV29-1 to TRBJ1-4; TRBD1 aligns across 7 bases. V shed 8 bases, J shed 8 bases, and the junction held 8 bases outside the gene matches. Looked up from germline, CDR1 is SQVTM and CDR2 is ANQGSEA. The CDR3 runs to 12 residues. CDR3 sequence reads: CSTRQGREKLFF. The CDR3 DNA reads TGCAGCACTCGACAGGGACGCGAAAAACTGTTTTTT. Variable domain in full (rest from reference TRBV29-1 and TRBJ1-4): SAVISQKPSRDICQRGTSLTIQCQVDSQVTMMFWYRQQPGQSLTLIATANQGSEATYESGFVIDKFPISRPNLTFSTLTVSNMSPEDSSIYLCSTRQGREKLFFGSGTQLSVL.

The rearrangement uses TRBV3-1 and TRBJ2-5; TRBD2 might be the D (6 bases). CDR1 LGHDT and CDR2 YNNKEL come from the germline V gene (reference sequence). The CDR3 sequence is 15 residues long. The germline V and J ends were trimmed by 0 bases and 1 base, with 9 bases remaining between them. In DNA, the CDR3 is TGTGCCAGCAGCCAAGAGATGGGACTCCAAGAGACCCAGTACTTC. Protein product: CASSQEMGLQETQYF.

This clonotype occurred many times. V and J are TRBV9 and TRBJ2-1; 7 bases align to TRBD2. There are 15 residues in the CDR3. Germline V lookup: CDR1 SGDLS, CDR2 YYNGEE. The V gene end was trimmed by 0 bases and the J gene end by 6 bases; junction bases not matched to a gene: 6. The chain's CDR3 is CASSVAGGSFNEQFF. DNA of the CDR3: TGTGCCAGCAGCGTAGCCGGCGGGAGCTTCAATGAGCAGTTCTTC.

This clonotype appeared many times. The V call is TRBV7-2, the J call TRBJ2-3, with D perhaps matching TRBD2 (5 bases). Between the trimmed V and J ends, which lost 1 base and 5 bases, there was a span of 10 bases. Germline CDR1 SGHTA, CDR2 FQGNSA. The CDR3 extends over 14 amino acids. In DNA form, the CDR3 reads TGTGCCAGCAGCTTAGTTCGAGGGCAAGATACGCAGTATTTT. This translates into CASSLVRGQDTQYF.

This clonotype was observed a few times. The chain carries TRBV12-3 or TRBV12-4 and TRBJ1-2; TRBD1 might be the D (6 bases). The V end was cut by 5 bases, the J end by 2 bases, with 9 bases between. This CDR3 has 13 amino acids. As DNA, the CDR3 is TGTGCCAGCAGTCGGGGGCAGAACTATGGCTACACCTTC. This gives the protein CASSRGQNYGYTF.

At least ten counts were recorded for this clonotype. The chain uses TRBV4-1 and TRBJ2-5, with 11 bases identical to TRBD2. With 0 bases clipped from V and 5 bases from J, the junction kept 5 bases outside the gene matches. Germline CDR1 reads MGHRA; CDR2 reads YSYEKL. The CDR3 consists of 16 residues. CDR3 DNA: TGCGCCAGCAGCCAAGATCCCGGGACTAGCGGTGAGACCCAGTACTTC. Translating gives CASSQDPGTSGETQYF.

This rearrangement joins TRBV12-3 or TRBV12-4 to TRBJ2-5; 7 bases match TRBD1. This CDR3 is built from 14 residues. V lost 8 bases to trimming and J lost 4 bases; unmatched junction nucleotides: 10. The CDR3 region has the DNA TGTGCCAGCGGCTACAGGGGCGCGGGAGAGACCCAGTACTTC. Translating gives CASGYRGAGETQYF.

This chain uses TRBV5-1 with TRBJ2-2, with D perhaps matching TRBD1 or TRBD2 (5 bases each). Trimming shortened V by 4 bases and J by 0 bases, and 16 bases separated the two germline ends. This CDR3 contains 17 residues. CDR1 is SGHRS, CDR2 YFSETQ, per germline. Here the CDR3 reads CASSPRDPYSNTGELFF. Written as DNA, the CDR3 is TGCGCCAGCAGCCCCCGGGACCCTTATTCGAACACCGGGGAGCTGTTTTTT.

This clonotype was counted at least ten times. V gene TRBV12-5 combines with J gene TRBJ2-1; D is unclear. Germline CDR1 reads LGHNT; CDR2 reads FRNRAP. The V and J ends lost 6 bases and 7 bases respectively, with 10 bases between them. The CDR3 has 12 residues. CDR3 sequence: CASGLMVNEQFF. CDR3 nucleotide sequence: TGTGCTAGTGGCCTAATGGTTAATGAGCAGTTCTTC.

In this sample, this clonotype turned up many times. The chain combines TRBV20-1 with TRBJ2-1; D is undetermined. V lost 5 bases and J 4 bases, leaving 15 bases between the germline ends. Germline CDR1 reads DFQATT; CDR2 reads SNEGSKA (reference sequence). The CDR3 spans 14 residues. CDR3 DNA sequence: TGCAGTGCTCACGGTCAACCAAAATACAATGAGCAGTTCTTC. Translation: CSAHGQPKYNEQFF.

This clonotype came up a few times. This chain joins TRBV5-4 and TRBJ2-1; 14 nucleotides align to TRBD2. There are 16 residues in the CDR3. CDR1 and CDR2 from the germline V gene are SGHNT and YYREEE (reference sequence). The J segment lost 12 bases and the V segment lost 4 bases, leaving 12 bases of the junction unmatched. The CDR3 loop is CASSASGTSGSRGQFF. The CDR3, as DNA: TGTGCCAGCAGCGCCTCCGGGACTAGCGGGAGTAGGGGGCAGTTCTTC.

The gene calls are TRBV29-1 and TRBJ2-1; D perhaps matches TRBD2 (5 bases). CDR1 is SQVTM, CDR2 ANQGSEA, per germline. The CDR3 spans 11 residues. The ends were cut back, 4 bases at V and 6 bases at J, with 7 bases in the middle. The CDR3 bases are TGCAGCGTTGGACTATTCAATGAGCAGTTCTTC. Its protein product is CSVGLFNEQFF.

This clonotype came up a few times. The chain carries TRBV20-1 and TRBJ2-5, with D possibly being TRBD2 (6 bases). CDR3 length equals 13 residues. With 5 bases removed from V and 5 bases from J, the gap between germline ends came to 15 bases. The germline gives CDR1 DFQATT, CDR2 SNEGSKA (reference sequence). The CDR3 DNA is TGCAGTGCTCGACTAGTAATGGTGGAGACCCAGTACTTC. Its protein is CSARLVMVETQYF.

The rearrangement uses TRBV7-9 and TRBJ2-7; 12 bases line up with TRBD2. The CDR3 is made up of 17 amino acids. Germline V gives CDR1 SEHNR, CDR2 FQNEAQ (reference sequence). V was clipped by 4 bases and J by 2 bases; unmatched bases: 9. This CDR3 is CASSSQLAGGRPYEQYF. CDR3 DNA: TGTGCCAGCAGCTCGCAACTAGCGGGAGGACGGCCCTACGAGCAGTACTTC.

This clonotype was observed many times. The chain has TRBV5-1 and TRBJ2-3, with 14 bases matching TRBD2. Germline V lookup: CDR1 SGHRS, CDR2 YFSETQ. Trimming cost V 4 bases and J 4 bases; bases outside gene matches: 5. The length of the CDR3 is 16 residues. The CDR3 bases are TGCGCCAGCAGCCCGGGACTAGCGGGAGTCGCAGATACGCAGTATTTT. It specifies CASSPGLAGVADTQYF.

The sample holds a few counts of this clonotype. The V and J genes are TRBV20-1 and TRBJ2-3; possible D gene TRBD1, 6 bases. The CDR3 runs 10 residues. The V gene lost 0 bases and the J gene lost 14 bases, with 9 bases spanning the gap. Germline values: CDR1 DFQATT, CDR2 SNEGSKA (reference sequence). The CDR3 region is CSARDDRRYF. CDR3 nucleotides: TGCAGTGCTAGAGATGACAGGCGGTATTTT.

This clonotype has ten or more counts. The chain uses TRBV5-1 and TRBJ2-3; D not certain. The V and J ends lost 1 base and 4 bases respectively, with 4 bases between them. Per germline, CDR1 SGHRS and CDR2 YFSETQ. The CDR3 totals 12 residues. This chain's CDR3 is CASSLSSDTQYF. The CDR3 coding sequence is TGCGCCAGCAGCTTGAGTTCAGATACGCAGTATTTT.

Here the CDR3 reads CSVGPPDTQYF. The CDR3 DNA reads as TGCAGCGTCGGGCCCCCAGATACGCAGTATTTT. The chain is built from TRBV29-1 and TRBJ2-3; no definite D call. The CDR3 is 11 residues long. V was shortened by 6 bases and J by 4 bases, with 8 bases between the two germline ends. Per the germline V gene, CDR1 is SQVTM and CDR2 is ANQGSEA.

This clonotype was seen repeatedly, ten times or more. CDR3 loop: CASGSYGDTQYF. The CDR3, as DNA: TGTGCCAGTGGCAGTTATGGGGATACGCAGTATTTT. The rearrangement links TRBV12-3 or TRBV12-4 to TRBJ2-3; D unclear. The V and J ends lost 9 bases and 6 bases respectively, with 13 bases between them. The CDR3 has 12 amino acids.

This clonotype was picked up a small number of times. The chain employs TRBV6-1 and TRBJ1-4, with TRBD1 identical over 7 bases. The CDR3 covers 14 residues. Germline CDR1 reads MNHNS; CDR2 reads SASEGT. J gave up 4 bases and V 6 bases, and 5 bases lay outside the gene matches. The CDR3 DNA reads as TGTGCCAGCAGCCAGACAGGGCTTAATGAAAAACTGTTTTTT. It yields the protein CASSQTGLNEKLFF.

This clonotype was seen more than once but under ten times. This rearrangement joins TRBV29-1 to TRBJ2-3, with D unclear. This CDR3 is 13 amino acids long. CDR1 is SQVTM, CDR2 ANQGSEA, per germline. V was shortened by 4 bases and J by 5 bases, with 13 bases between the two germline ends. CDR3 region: CSVAQDAKDTQYF. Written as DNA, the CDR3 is TGCAGCGTTGCCCAAGATGCGAAAGATACGCAGTATTTT.